The 8 T cell receptor beta chains reported below all come from one sample, sequenced in a study of blood T cell repertoires in COVID-19. Measured with immunoSEQ multiplex PCR; TCRdb has only the in-frame clones, and not every one. The table includes about 200,000 clones, around four fifths detected once. The sequencing input was peripheral blood. All receptors derive from a man aged 60 to 69 with COVID-19, enrolled during active disease.

The CDR3 loop reads CASSLGTSGEQFF. CDR3 bases: TGTGCCAGCAGCTTGGGGACTAGCGGTGAGCAGTTCTTC. This chain joins TRBV5-6 and TRBJ2-1, with 10 bases fitting TRBD2. The CDR3 is 13 amino acids. The germline V gene encodes CDR1 SGHDT and CDR2 YYEEEE. The V and J ends lost 0 bases and 9 bases, in that order; junction bases with no gene match: 0.

This clone turned up a few times. This rearrangement joins TRBV6-5 to TRBJ1-2, with D possibly TRBD1 on 5 matching bases. The CDR3 loop spans 14 amino acids. Germline CDR1 and CDR2: MNHEY and SVGAGI. V was cut by 0 bases and J by 4 bases, with 9 bases left in between. CDR3 loop: CASSYSRVGYGYTF. The CDR3 nucleotides are TGTGCCAGCAGTTACTCCAGGGTGGGCTATGGCTACACCTTC.

The chain carries TRBV6-5 and TRBJ2-1, with 7 bases identical to TRBD1. After removal of 6 bases from V and 9 bases from J, the junction contained 8 bases not matched to a gene. Germline CDR1 is MNHEY and CDR2 is SVGAGI. The CDR3 has 13 residues. In nucleotides, the CDR3 is TGTGCCAGCAGCCGTACGAGGGACAGTGAGCAGTTCTTC. This sequence encodes CASSRTRDSEQFF.

This chain uses TRBV7-9 with TRBJ2-1; D perhaps matches TRBD2 (6 bases). CDR3 length: 12 residues. The V end was cut by 5 bases, the J end by 14 bases, with 16 bases between. The germline gives CDR1 SEHNR, CDR2 FQNEAQ (reference sequence). CDR3 residues: CASSQGVGGEFF. Written as DNA, the CDR3 is TGTGCCAGCAGCCAGGGAGTCGGAGGGGAGTTCTTC.

The chain carries TRBV6-2 or TRBV6-3 and TRBJ1-1; TRBD1 matches at 7 bases. Looked up from germline, CDR1 is MNHEY and CDR2 is SVGEGT. J was trimmed by 6 bases and V by 1 base; bases with no gene match: 5. The CDR3 has 14 amino acids. In DNA, the CDR3 is TGTGCCAGCAGTTACTGGGGGACAGCCTCTGAAGCTTTCTTT. Translation gives CASSYWGTASEAFF.

This clone was detected once. The J gene is TRBJ2-7, the V gene TRBV7-9, with D perhaps TRBD2 (6 bases). V lost 4 bases to trimming and J lost 7 bases, with 11 bases between them. The germline CDR1 and CDR2 sequences are SEHNR and FQNEAQ (reference sequence). The CDR3 has 12 residues. The CDR3 DNA sequence: TGTGCCAGCAGCTCCCCAGGGAGGGAGCAGTACTTC. Its translation: CASSSPGREQYF. Variable domain in full (rest from reference TRBV7-9 and TRBJ2-7): DTGVSQNPRHKITKRGQNVTFRCDPISEHNRLYWYRQTLGQGPEFLTYFQNEAQLEKSRLLSDRFSAERPKGSFSTLEIQRTEQGDSAMYLCASSSPGREQYFGPGTRLTVT.

This rearrangement joins TRBV10-3 to TRBJ1-1; TRBD1 matches at 7 bases. This CDR3 is built from 16 residues. Germline lookup yields CDR1 ENHRY and CDR2 SYGVKD. Unmatched junction bases numbered 15, after V lost 7 bases and J lost 4 bases. The DNA of the CDR3 is TGTGCCATCACCGCAGGGACAGTGGGTAAAGGCACTGAAGCTTTCTTT. It translates to CAITAGTVGKGTEAFF.

The chain combines TRBV28 with TRBJ1-2; possibly TRBD1 for D (5 bases). Germline CDR1 is MDHEN and CDR2 is SYDVKM. Trimming removed 8 bases from V and 5 bases from J, with 12 bases in between. The CDR3 is 12 residues long. The CDR3 reads CASGGGIYGYTF. CDR3 nucleotide sequence: TGTGCCAGCGGGGGAGGAATTTATGGCTACACCTTC.